Described below is a single T cell receptor beta chain sequence and its context. This record belongs to a study of blood T cell repertoires in COVID-19. Profiling relied on immunoSEQ multiplex PCR, and the TCRdb table lists in-frame clones only, not all of them. This table has 200,000 to 250,000 clones, approximately 80% appearing once. Source material: peripheral blood. The receptor's source is a woman aged 45-60 years with acute or convalescent COVID-19.

The CDR3 DNA reads as TGTGCCTGGAGAACCCGGCGGTTTGAGCAGTTCTTC. It encodes CAWRTRRFEQFF. The chain carries TRBV30 and TRBJ2-1, with no clear D. CDR3 length: 12 residues. Germline V lookup: CDR1 GTSNPN, CDR2 SVGIG (reference sequence). Trimming cost V 3 bases and J 9 bases, with 12 bases left between them. The full variable domain, rest sourced from reference TRBV30 and TRBJ2-1, is SQTIHQWPATLVQPVGSPLSLECTVEGTSNPNLYWYRQAAGRGLQLLFYSVGIGQISSEVPQNLSASRPQDRQFILSSKKLLLSDSGFYLCAWRTRRFEQFFGPGTRLTVL.